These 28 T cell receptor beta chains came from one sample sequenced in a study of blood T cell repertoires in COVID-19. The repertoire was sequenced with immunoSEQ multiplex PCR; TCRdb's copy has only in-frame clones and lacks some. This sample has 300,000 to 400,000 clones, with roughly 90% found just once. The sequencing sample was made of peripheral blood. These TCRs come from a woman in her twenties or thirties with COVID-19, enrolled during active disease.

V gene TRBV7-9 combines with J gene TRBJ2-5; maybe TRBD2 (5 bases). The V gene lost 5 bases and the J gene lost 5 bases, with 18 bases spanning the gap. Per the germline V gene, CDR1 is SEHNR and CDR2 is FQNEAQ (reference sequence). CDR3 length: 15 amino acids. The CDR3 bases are TGTGCCAGCAGCCCCGGCGCGGGTGGGTGGGAGACCCAGTACTTC. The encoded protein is CASSPGAGGWETQYF.

In nucleotides, the CDR3 is TGTGCCAGCAGCGCGGACTTGAGCTCCTACAATGAGCAGTTCTTC. Protein: CASSADLSSYNEQFF. The chain has TRBV9 and TRBJ2-1; D is possibly TRBD2 (5 bases). The germline V gene encodes CDR1 SGDLS and CDR2 YYNGEE. V shed 3 bases and J shed 0 bases, with 10 bases lying between them. The CDR3 consists of 15 residues.

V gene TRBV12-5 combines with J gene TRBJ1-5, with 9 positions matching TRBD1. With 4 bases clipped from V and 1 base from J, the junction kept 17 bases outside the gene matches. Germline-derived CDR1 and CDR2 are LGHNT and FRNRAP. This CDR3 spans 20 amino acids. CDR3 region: CASGWRNPGQGHRSNQPQHF. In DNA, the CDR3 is TGTGCTAGTGGTTGGAGAAACCCGGGACAGGGACACAGAAGCAATCAGCCCCAGCATTTT.

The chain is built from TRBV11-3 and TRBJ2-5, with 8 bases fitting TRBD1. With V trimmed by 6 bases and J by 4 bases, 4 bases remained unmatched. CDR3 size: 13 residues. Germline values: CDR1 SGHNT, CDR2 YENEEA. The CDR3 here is CASSPQGAETQYF. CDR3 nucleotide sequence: TGTGCCAGCAGTCCTCAGGGGGCAGAGACCCAGTACTTC.

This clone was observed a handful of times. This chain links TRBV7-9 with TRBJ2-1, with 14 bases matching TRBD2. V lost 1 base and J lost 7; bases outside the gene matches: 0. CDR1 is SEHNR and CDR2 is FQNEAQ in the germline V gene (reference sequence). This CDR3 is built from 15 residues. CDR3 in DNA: TGTGCCAGCAGCTTAGGGACTAGCGGGGGGAATGAGCAGTTCTTC. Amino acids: CASSLGTSGGNEQFF.

Here the CDR3 DNA reads TGTGCCAGCAGTTTGGGCTACAGGGAAGGATTCTCCTACGAGCAGTACGTC. Encoded protein: CASSLGYREGFSYEQYV. The genes are TRBV28 and TRBJ2-7, with D possibly TRBD1 on 6 matching bases. The length of the CDR3 is 17 residues. Trimming cost V 3 bases and J 0 bases, with 18 bases left between them. From germline, CDR1 is MDHEN and CDR2 SYDVKM.

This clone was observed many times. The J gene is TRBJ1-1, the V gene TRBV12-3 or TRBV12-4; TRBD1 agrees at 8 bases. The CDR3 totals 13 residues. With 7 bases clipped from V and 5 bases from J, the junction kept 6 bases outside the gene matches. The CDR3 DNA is TGTGCCAGCACCGGACAGGGCGGAACTGAAGCTTTCTTT. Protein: CASTGQGGTEAFF.

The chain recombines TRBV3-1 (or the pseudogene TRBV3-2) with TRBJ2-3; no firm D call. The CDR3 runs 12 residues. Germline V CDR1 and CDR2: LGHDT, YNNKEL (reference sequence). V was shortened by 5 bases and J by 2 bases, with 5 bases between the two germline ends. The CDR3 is CASSFLTDTQYF. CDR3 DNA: TGTGCCAGCAGCTTTCTCACAGATACGCAGTATTTT.

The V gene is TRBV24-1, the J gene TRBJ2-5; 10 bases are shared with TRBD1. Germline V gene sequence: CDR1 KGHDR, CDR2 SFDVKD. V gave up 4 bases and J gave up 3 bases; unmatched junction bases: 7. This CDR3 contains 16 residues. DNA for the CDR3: TGTGCCACCAGTGACCAACCCGGGACAGGGGAAGAGACCCAGTACTTC. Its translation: CATSDQPGTGEETQYF.

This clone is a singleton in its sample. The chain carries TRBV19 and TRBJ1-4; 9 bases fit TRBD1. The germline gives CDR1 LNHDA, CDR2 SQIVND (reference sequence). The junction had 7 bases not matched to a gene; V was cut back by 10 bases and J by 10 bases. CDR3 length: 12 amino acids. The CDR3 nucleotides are TGTGCCACTCGACAGGGGGGCGGAAAACTGTTTTTT. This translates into CATRQGGGKLFF.

The DNA for the CDR3 is TGCGCCAGCAGCCAAGGGACAGGAAAGCGAAATACGCAGTATTTT. It is translated as CASSQGTGKRNTQYF. This chain uses TRBV4-3 with TRBJ2-3, with 7 bases identical to TRBD1. With 1 base clipped from V and 7 bases from J, the junction kept 8 bases outside the gene matches. The CDR3 sequence is 15 residues long. The germline V gene encodes CDR1 LGHNA and CDR2 YSLEER.

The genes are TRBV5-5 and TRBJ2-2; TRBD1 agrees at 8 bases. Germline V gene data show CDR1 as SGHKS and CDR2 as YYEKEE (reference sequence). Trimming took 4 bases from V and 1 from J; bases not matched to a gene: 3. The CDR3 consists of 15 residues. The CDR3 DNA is TGTGCCAGCAGCCACGGGACAGGGAACACCGGGGAGCTGTTTTTT. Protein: CASSHGTGNTGELFF.

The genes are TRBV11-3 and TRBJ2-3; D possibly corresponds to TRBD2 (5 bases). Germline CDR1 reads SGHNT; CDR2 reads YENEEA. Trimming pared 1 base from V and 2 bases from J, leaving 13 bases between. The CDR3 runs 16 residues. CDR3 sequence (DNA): TGTGCCAGCAGCTTAGTCGGGCAGGACTCCACAGATACGCAGTATTTT. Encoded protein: CASSLVGQDSTDTQYF.

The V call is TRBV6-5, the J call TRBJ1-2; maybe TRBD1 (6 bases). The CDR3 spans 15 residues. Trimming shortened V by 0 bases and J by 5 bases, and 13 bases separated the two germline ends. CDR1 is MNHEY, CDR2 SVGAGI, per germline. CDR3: CASSYSMGAGYGYTF. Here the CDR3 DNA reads TGTGCCAGCAGTTACTCTATGGGGGCCGGGTATGGCTACACCTTC.

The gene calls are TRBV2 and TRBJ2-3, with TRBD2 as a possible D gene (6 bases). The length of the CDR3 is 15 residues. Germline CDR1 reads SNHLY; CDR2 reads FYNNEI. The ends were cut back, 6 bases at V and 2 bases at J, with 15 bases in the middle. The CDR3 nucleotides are TGTGCCAGCAGGGAAATTGGGGGGTACACAGATACGCAGTATTTT. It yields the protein CASREIGGYTDTQYF.

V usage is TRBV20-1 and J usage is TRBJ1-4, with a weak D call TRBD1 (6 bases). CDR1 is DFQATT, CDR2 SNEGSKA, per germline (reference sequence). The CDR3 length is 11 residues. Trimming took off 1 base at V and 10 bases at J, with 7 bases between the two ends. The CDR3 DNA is TGCAGTGCTAGAGCGACAGGAAAACTGTTTTTT. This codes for CSARATGKLFF.

The CDR3 loop reads CASSYTGGWGEQFF. CDR3 DNA sequence: TGTGCCAGCAGTTACACAGGGGGCTGGGGTGAGCAGTTCTTC. This chain links TRBV6-5 with TRBJ2-1, with TRBD1 matching over 9 bases. CDR1 is MNHEY, CDR2 SVGAGI, per germline. This CDR3 comprises 14 residues. V gave up 2 bases and J gave up 9 bases; unmatched junction bases: 5.

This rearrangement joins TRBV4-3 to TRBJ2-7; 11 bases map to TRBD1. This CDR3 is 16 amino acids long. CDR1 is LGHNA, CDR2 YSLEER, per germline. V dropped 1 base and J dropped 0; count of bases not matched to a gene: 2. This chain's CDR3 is CASSQAGTGGSYEQYF. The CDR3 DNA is TGCGCCAGCAGCCAAGCAGGGACAGGGGGCTCCTACGAGCAGTACTTC.

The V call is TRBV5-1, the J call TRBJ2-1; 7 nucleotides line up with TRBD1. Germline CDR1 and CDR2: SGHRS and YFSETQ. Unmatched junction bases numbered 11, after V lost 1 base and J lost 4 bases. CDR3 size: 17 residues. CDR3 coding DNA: TGCGCCAGCAGCTTGCACGAAAACGGGACAGATTACAATGAGCAGTTCTTC. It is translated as CASSLHENGTDYNEQFF.

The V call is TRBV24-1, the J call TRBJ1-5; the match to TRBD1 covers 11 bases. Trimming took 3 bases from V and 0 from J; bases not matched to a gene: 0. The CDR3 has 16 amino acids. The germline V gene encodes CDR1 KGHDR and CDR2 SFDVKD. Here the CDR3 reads CATSDGTGGSNQPQHF. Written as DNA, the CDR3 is TGTGCCACCAGTGATGGGACAGGGGGTAGCAATCAGCCCCAGCATTTT.

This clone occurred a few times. CDR3 region: CASSRLAEDTGELFF. The CDR3 DNA is TGTGCCAGCAGCAGACTAGCGGAGGACACCGGGGAGCTGTTTTTT. This sequence joins TRBV5-4 and TRBJ2-2; 9 bases match TRBD2. CDR3 length: 15 residues. Germline V gene lookup returns CDR1 SGHNT and CDR2 YYREEE (reference sequence). V trimming: 4 bases; J trimming: 3 bases; junction bases outside the gene matches: 4.

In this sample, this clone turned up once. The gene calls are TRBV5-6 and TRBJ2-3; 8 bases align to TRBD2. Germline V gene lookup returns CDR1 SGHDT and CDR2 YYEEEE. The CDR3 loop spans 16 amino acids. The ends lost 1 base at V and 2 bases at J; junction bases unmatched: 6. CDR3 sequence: CASSLMLAGPTDTQYF. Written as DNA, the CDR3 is TGTGCCAGCAGCTTGATGCTAGCGGGCCCCACAGATACGCAGTATTTT.

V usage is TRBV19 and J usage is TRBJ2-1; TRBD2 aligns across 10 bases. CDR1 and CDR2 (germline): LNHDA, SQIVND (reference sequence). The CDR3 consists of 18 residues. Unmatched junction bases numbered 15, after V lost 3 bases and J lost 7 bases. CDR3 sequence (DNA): TGTGCCAGTAGTATTAGGGGGTCCAGCGGGAGGGCCCTGAATGAGCAGTTCTTC. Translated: CASSIRGSSGRALNEQFF.

The CDR3 DNA sequence: TGTGCCATCAGTGAGTCCGAGGTATCAGAAGCTTTCTTT. Translation gives CAISESEVSEAFF. The V gene is TRBV10-3, the J gene TRBJ1-1; D ambiguous. The germline CDR1 and CDR2 sequences are ENHRY and SYGVKD. The CDR3 contains 13 residues. Trimming removed 0 bases from V and 8 bases from J, with 10 bases in between.

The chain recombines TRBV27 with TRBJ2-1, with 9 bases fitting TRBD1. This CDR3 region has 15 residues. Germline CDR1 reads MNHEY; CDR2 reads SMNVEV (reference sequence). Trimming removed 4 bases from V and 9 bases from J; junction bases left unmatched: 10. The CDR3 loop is CASSSSGTGSGEQFF. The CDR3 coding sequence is TGTGCCAGCAGTTCCTCCGGGACAGGGTCTGGTGAGCAGTTCTTC.

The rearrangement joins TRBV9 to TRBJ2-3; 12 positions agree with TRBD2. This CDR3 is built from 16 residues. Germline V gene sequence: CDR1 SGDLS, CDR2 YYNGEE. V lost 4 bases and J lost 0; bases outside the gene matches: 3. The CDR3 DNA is TGTGCCAGCAGCCCTCTAGCGGGGGGGAGCACAGATACGCAGTATTTT. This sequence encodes CASSPLAGGSTDTQYF.

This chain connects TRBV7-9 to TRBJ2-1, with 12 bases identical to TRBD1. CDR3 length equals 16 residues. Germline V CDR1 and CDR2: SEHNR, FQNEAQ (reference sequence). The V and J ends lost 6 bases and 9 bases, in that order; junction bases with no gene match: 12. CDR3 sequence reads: CASRLTSGQGAGEQFF. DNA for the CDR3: TGTGCCAGCAGACTGACGTCGGGACAGGGGGCTGGTGAGCAGTTCTTC. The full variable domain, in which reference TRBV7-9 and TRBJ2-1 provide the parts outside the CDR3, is DTGVSQNPRHKITKRGQNVTFRCDPISEHNRLYWYRQTLGQGPEFLTYFQNEAQLEKSRLLSDRFSAERPKGSFSTLEIQRTEQGDSAMYLCASRLTSGQGAGEQFFGPGTRLTVL.

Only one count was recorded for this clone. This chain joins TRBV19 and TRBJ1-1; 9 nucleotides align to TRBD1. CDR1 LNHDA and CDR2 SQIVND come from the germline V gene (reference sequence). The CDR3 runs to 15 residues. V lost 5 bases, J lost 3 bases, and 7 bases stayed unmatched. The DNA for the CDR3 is TGTGCCAGTAGTTTCTCCCACAGGGGGCACACTGAAGCTTTCTTT. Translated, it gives CASSFSHRGHTEAFF.